This passage covers 29 T cell receptor beta chains from one sample sequenced in a study of T cells in women clearing cervical HPV infection. The assay was immunoSEQ multiplex PCR, and TCRdb's table has in-frame clones only and misses some. This sample's table has about 34,000 clones. The sample comprised blood buffy coat. Source of these receptors: a woman aged 18 to 69 with a cervical HPV16 infection that either progressed to CIN3+ or cleared (not recorded which).

Measured by frequency, this clone is medium-sized. Coverage ceases 3 residues before the CDR3 finishes, and the germline J gene fills in the end. V gene TRBV2 combines with J gene TRBJ2-7, with 9 bases matching TRBD1. The CDR3 spans 13 residues. Germline V gives CDR1 SNHLY, CDR2 FYNNEI. Losses at the gene ends were 6 bases for V and 6 bases for J; bases not matched to a gene: 6. This chain's CDR3 is CASSAGTGSEQYF. CDR3 bases read: TGTGCCAGCAGCGCCGGGACAGGGAGCGAG.

Worth noting for this clone: The read halts 3 residues ahead of the CDR3 end, with the missing end drawn from the germline J gene. V gene TRBV19 combines with J gene TRBJ1-2; D ambiguous. The CDR3 runs 12 residues. The germline V gene has CDR1 LNHDA and CDR2 SQIVND (reference sequence). The covered CDR3 bases are TGTGCCAGTAGTGGATCGAACTACGAC. Residues: CASSGSNYD. The CDR3 in its entirety is CASSGSNYDYTF. Using reference TRBV19 and TRBJ1-2 for the parts outside the CDR3, the full variable domain is DGGITQSPKYLFRKEGQNVTLSCEQNLNHDAMYWYRQDPGQGLRLIYYSQIVNDFQKGDIAEGYSVSREKKESFPLTVTSAQKNPTAFYLCASSGSNYDYTFGSGTRLTVV.

On this clone: The CDR3 end is not reached by the read, which stops 3 residues before it; the germline J gene fills it in. Other DNA sequences from this sample encode an identical CDR3 as well. The chain joins TRBV19 to TRBJ2-1; D might be TRBD1 (5 bases). Trimming shortened V by 8 bases and J by 4 bases, and 21 bases separated the two germline ends. Per the germline V gene, CDR1 is LNHDA and CDR2 is SQIVND (reference sequence). CDR3 length equals 16 residues. The part of the CDR3 DNA that was read is TGTGCCAGTTCCGACAGAGGCAGAGGTCTTTACAATGAG. It specifies CASSDRGRGLYNE. The CDR3 in its entirety is CASSDRGRGLYNEQFF.

Notes on this clone: The read ends 3 residues before the CDR3 terminus; that terminus is restored from the germline J gene. The rearrangement joins TRBV7-9 to TRBJ2-3, with 14 bases aligning to TRBD2. V lost 5 bases to trimming and J lost 3 bases; unmatched junction nucleotides: 1. Germline V gene lookup returns CDR1 SEHNR and CDR2 FQNEAQ (reference sequence). The CDR3 is 15 amino acids. The sequenced part of the CDR3 DNA is TGTGCCAGCAGCAGGACTAGCGGGGGGACAGATACG. Protein product: CASSRTSGGTDT. The CDR3 as a whole reads CASSRTSGGTDTQYF.

A word on this clone: The read stops 3 residues short of the end of the CDR3; the missing end is completed from the germline J gene. The chain combines TRBV5-1 with TRBJ2-5; 12 positions match TRBD2. The V gene end was trimmed by 0 bases and the J gene end by 4 bases; junction bases not matched to a gene: 7. The V gene's germline CDR1 is SGHRS and CDR2 YFSETQ. The CDR3 sequence is 17 residues long. The CDR3 bases that were read are TGCGCCAGCAGCTTGGACCCCCTAGCGGGGGGGGGAGAGACC. As protein: CASSLDPLAGGGET. From start to end, the CDR3 is CASSLDPLAGGGETQYF.

A note on this clone: Read data end 3 residues before the CDR3 end; the end is taken from the germline J gene. V gene TRBV2 combines with J gene TRBJ2-1, with TRBD2 identical over 7 bases. The V segment lost 6 bases and the J segment 2 bases; nucleotides outside the gene matches: 13. Germline values: CDR1 SNHLY, CDR2 FYNNEI. CDR3 length: 17 residues. CDR3 residues: CASRGPRSGAPYNEQFF. CDR3 bases read: TGTGCCAGCAGGGGCCCTCGGAGCGGGGCTCCCTACAATGAG. Looking up the rest from reference TRBV2 and TRBJ2-1 gives the full variable domain: EPEVTQTPSHQVTQMGQEVILRCVPISNHLYFYWYRQILGQKVEFLVSFYNNEISEKSEIFDDQFSVERPDGSNFTLKIRSTKLEDSAMYFCASRGPRSGAPYNEQFFGPGTRLTVL.

CDR3 DNA, as far as it was read: TGTGCCAGTAGTAGCGGCAGGGGGCTCACGCATCAGCCC. Translation: CASSSGRGLTHQP. The entire CDR3 protein is CASSSGRGLTHQPQHF. This sequence joins TRBV19 and TRBJ1-5; 8 nucleotides line up with TRBD1. Read coverage stops 3 residues before the CDR3 terminus; the germline J gene supplies the remainder. The CDR3 is 16 residues long. Germline V lookup: CDR1 LNHDA, CDR2 SQIVND (reference sequence). Trimming removed 4 bases from V and 5 bases from J; junction bases left unmatched: 10. Looking up the rest from reference TRBV19 and TRBJ1-5 gives the full variable domain: DGGITQSPKYLFRKEGQNVTLSCEQNLNHDAMYWYRQDPGQGLRLIYYSQIVNDFQKGDIAEGYSVSREKKESFPLTVTSAQKNPTAFYLCASSSGRGLTHQPQHFGDGTRLSIL.

The CDR3 sequence is CASRLLGGTQYF. CDR3 DNA, as far as it was read: TGTGCCAGCAGACTGTTAGGCGGGACC. The V gene is TRBV11-2, the J gene TRBJ2-5; D remains ambiguous. The missing CDR3 end, 3 residues past where the read stops, is filled in from the germline J gene. From germline, CDR1 is SGHAT and CDR2 FQNNGV. V was cut by 6 bases and J by 7 bases, with 12 bases left in between. The length of the CDR3 is 12 residues. Full variable domain (missing parts from reference TRBV11-2 and TRBJ2-5): EAGVAQSPRYKIIEKRQSVAFWCNPISGHATLYWYQQILGQGPKLLIQFQNNGVVDDSQLPKDRFSAERLKGVDSTLKIQPAKLEDSAVYLCASRLLGGTQYFGPGTRLLVL.

Comment on this clone: The read ends 3 residues before the CDR3 terminus; that terminus is restored from the germline J gene. The chain couples TRBV5-1 to TRBJ2-5; tentative D call: TRBD1 (5 bases). The CDR3 has 13 residues. From germline, CDR1 is SGHRS and CDR2 YFSETQ. Between the trimmed V and J ends, which lost 3 bases and 3 bases, there was a span of 9 bases. CDR3 region: CASSSRTKETQYF. CDR3 DNA, as far as it was read: TGCGCCAGCAGCTCACGGACAAAAGAGACC.

For this clone: The sequence runs out 3 residues before the end of the CDR3; the remainder is reconstructed from the germline J gene. The chain combines TRBV19 with TRBJ2-2, with D possibly TRBD1 on 6 matching bases. The CDR3 sequence is 14 residues long. Germline lookup yields CDR1 LNHDA and CDR2 SQIVND (reference sequence). CDR3 DNA, as far as it was read: TGTGCCAGTACCACAGGGTGGGGCAGTTCACCG. As protein: CASTTGWGSSP. The full CDR3 protein is CASTTGWGSSPLFF.

Regarding this clone: The read ends 3 residues before the CDR3 terminus; that terminus is restored from the germline J gene. The chain recombines TRBV6-2 or TRBV6-3 with TRBJ1-5; D gene unclear. The CDR3 length is 12 residues. The V end was cut by 1 base, the J end by 6 bases, with 4 bases between. The germline CDR1 and CDR2 sequences are MNHEY and SVGEGT. The CDR3 is CASSYYGQPQHF. The CDR3 bases that were read are TGTGCCAGCAGTTACTACGGTCAGCCC.

This clone is medium-sized by frequency. The read finishes 3 residues shy of the CDR3 end, and the germline J gene is used to complete it. The chain combines TRBV5-1 with TRBJ1-4, with a possible D match to TRBD1 (6 bases). Trimming removed 3 bases at V and 3 bases at J, with 12 bases between. The CDR3 runs to 15 residues. The germline CDR1 and CDR2 sequences are SGHRS and YFSETQ. The CDR3 loop reads CASSSSGAPNEKLFF. The part of the CDR3 DNA that was read is TGCGCCAGCAGCTCATCAGGGGCCCCTAATGAAAAA.

Points on this clone: Coverage ceases 3 residues before the CDR3 finishes, and the germline J gene fills in the end. The V and J genes are TRBV30 and TRBJ1-2; D gene uncertain. CDR3 length: 14 residues. The germline V gene has CDR1 GTSNPN and CDR2 SVGIG (reference sequence). The chain's CDR3 is CAWSVLAGSYDYTF. The covered CDR3 bases are TGTGCCTGGAGTGTACTAGCGGGGAGCTACGAC.

A word on this clone: The observed sequence ends 3 residues before the CDR3 terminus, with the missing tail filled in from the germline J gene. This chain uses TRBV11-3 with TRBJ2-5; 9 bases are shared with TRBD1. The V gene end was trimmed by 1 base and the J gene end by 7 bases; junction bases not matched to a gene: 4. Germline loops: CDR1 SGHNT, CDR2 YENEEA. The CDR3 runs 14 residues. The CDR3 loop reads CASSLGTGEGTQYF. CDR3 bases read: TGTGCCAGCAGCTTAGGGACAGGGGAAGGGACC.

With respect to this clone: The read falls 3 residues short of the CDR3 end, and the missing part is taken from the germline J gene. The genes are TRBV6-1 and TRBJ1-5; 7 bases line up with TRBD1. Germline V gene data show CDR1 as MNHNS and CDR2 as SASEGT. The CDR3 has 14 residues. V lost 3 bases to trimming and J lost 4 bases; unmatched junction nucleotides: 3. CDR3 DNA, as far as it was read: TGTGCCAGCAGTGACAGGGGGAGGAATCAGCCC. It translates to CASSDRGRNQP. The CDR3 in its entirety is CASSDRGRNQPQHF.

On this clone: The read terminates 3 residues before the CDR3 end, so the remaining end is supplied by the germline J gene. The chain links TRBV20-1 to TRBJ1-1; the D is unclear. Germline values: CDR1 DFQATT, CDR2 SNEGSKA (reference sequence). V shed 6 bases and J shed 3 bases, with 11 bases lying between them. The CDR3 runs 12 residues. CDR3 sequence reads: CSARTRDTEAFF. CDR3 bases read: TGCAGTGCAAGAACGAGGGACACTGAA.

Comment on this clone: The read terminates 3 residues before the CDR3 end, so the remaining end is supplied by the germline J gene. The rearrangement uses TRBV29-1 and TRBJ2-2, with 10 bases that match TRBD2. The CDR3 extends over 16 amino acids. Germline assignment: CDR1 SQVTM and CDR2 ANQGSEA. Trimming cost V 6 bases and J 1 base; bases outside gene matches: 8. CDR3 amino acids: CSVGETSGLNTGELFF. The part of the CDR3 DNA that was read is TGCAGCGTCGGAGAGACTAGCGGGCTGAACACCGGGGAG.

Turning to this clone: Read coverage stops 3 residues before the CDR3 terminus; the germline J gene supplies the remainder. The chain combines TRBV7-7 with TRBJ2-1, with D possibly matching TRBD1 (6 bases). V lost 2 bases and J lost 4, with 15 bases in between. CDR1 is SSHAT and CDR2 is FNYEAQ in the germline V gene (reference sequence). The CDR3 contains 16 residues. The sequenced CDR3 bases are TGTGCCAGCAGCTTAACCTCCGGGACAAATTACAATGAG. This sequence encodes CASSLTSGTNYNE. The full CDR3 protein is CASSLTSGTNYNEQFF. Based on the CDR3 plus reference TRBV7-7 and TRBJ2-1, the full variable domain is GAGVSQSPRYKVTKRGQDVTLRCDPISSHATLYWYQQALGQGPEFLTYFNYEAQPDKSGLPSDRFSAERPEGSISTLTIQRTEQRDSAMYRCASSLTSGTNYNEQFFGPGTRLTVL.

As regards this clone: Read coverage stops 3 residues before the CDR3 terminus; the germline J gene supplies the remainder. The chain carries TRBV20-1 and TRBJ2-7, with D perhaps TRBD1 (6 bases). V was clipped by 6 bases and J by 1 base, with 13 bases between them. The CDR3 sequence is 13 residues long. Germline CDR1 DFQATT, CDR2 SNEGSKA (reference sequence). CDR3 protein: CSADGQNSYEQYF. Partial CDR3 DNA: TGCAGTGCCGACGGACAGAATTCCTACGAG.

A note on this clone: Read coverage stops 3 residues before the CDR3 terminus; the germline J gene supplies the remainder. J is TRBJ2-7 and V is TRBV6-2 or TRBV6-3, with TRBD2 matching over 7 bases. Germline V gene sequence: CDR1 MNHEY, CDR2 SVGEGT. With V trimmed by 2 bases and J by 6 bases, 7 bases remained unmatched. The CDR3 has 14 residues. The CDR3 here is CASSYLTGGSEQYF. The covered CDR3 bases are TGTGCCAGCAGTTACCTAACGGGGGGATCCGAG.

Comment on this clone: The read comes to an end 3 residues before the CDR3 does, leaving the germline J gene to fill in the end. V usage is TRBV5-5 and J usage is TRBJ1-1, with D possibly being TRBD1 (6 bases). V was cut by 3 bases and J by 4 bases, with 16 bases left in between. The CDR3 is 15 residues long. Germline V CDR1 and CDR2: SGHKS, YYEKEE (reference sequence). The CDR3 sequence is CASSSQGLGSTEAFF. The CDR3 DNA, read in part, is TGTGCCAGCAGCTCACAGGGCCTCGGGAGCACTGAA.

For this clone: From the germline J gene comes the end of the CDR3, since the read stops 3 residues before it. This rearrangement joins TRBV2 to TRBJ2-5; 13 bases match TRBD2. J gave up 1 base and V 2 bases, and 7 bases lay outside the gene matches. Germline V lookup: CDR1 SNHLY, CDR2 FYNNEI. The CDR3 is made up of 18 amino acids. Partial CDR3 DNA: TGTGCCAGCAGTGAAATATTAAGACTAGCGGGGGGCCAAGAGACC. It encodes CASSEILRLAGGQET. The CDR3 reads in full as CASSEILRLAGGQETQYF.

Notes on this clone: The missing CDR3 end, 3 residues past where the read stops, is filled in from the germline J gene. The rearrangement joins TRBV11-2 to TRBJ2-7; TRBD2 aligns across 7 bases. Trimming took 3 bases from V and 2 from J; bases not matched to a gene: 4. Looked up from germline, CDR1 is SGHAT and CDR2 is FQNNGV. This CDR3 comprises 14 residues. CDR3 DNA (partial): TGTGCCAGCAGCTTGGCGGCGGGGGCCTACGAG. This sequence encodes CASSLAAGAYE. The full-length CDR3 reads as CASSLAAGAYEQYF. The complete variable domain, with remaining parts taken from reference TRBV11-2 and TRBJ2-7, reads EAGVAQSPRYKIIEKRQSVAFWCNPISGHATLYWYQQILGQGPKLLIQFQNNGVVDDSQLPKDRFSAERLKGVDSTLKIQPAKLEDSAVYLCASSLAAGAYEQYFGPGTRLTVT.

As concerns this clone: The read finishes 3 residues shy of the CDR3 end, and the germline J gene is used to complete it. The chain is built from TRBV11-3 and TRBJ1-1; D not resolved. This CDR3 region has 13 residues. V lost 3 bases to trimming and J lost 3 bases, with 8 bases between them. Germline lookup yields CDR1 SGHNT and CDR2 YENEEA. The DNA read from the CDR3 is TGTGCCAGCAGCTTCTTCGGGGACACTGAA. It is translated as CASSFFGDTE. In full, the CDR3 reads CASSFFGDTEAFF.

The CDR3 bases that were read are TGTGCCTGGAGCCCGGGACTAGAGAGCTCCTACGAG. The encoded protein is CAWSPGLESSYE. The full CDR3 protein is CAWSPGLESSYEQYF. The chain employs TRBV30 and TRBJ2-7; 8 positions agree with TRBD2. Read coverage stops 3 residues before the CDR3 terminus; the germline J gene supplies the remainder. Trimming at V came to 3 bases and at J to 0 bases, leaving 7 bases not matched to a gene. There are 15 residues in the CDR3. The V gene's germline CDR1 is GTSNPN and CDR2 SVGIG (reference sequence).

Remarks on this clone: The read gets to within 3 residues of the CDR3 end, and the germline J gene fills in the rest. J is TRBJ2-1 and V is TRBV19, with TRBD1 as a possible D gene (6 bases). V was clipped by 8 bases and J by 9 bases, with 23 bases between them. Germline V gene lookup returns CDR1 LNHDA and CDR2 SQIVND (reference sequence). The CDR3 extends over 15 amino acids. This CDR3 is CASVVKGGGFGEQFF. Incomplete CDR3 DNA: TGTGCCAGTGTAGTCAAAGGGGGTGGTTTCGGTGAG.

In the case of this clone: The read halts 3 residues ahead of the CDR3 end, with the missing end drawn from the germline J gene. The V call is TRBV29-1, the J call TRBJ1-3; no reliable D call. V lost 5 bases and J lost 0, with 11 bases in between. Germline assignment: CDR1 SQVTM and CDR2 ANQGSEA. CDR3 length equals 14 residues. The CDR3: CSVKLLSSGNTIYF. CDR3 DNA, as far as it was read: TGCAGCGTTAAGTTACTGAGCTCTGGAAACACC.

Notes on this clone: The sequence runs out 3 residues before the end of the CDR3; the remainder is reconstructed from the germline J gene. This chain uses TRBV10-3 with TRBJ2-1, with TRBD2 as a possible D gene (6 bases). Trimming shortened V by 4 bases and J by 8 bases, and 9 bases separated the two germline ends. The CDR3 extends over 12 amino acids. Germline assignment: CDR1 ENHRY and CDR2 SYGVKD. The CDR3 spells CAISAGDDEQFF. The sequenced CDR3 bases are TGTGCCATCAGTGCGGGGGACGATGAG.

On this clone itself: The sequence runs out 3 residues before the end of the CDR3; the remainder is reconstructed from the germline J gene. The chain uses TRBV6-2 or TRBV6-3 and TRBJ2-1; TRBD2 matches 11 bases. The CDR3 has 17 residues. The germline V gene has CDR1 MNHEY and CDR2 SVGEGT. The V and J ends lost 6 bases and 3 bases, in that order; junction bases with no gene match: 10. CDR3 DNA, as far as it was read: TGTGCCAGCAGCATCCCCCTTAGCGGGAGGGGCTACAATGAG. This sequence encodes CASSIPLSGRGYNE. The entire CDR3 reads CASSIPLSGRGYNEQFF.